The subject of this entry is one T cell receptor (beta chain). Its antigen is still unknown. V gave up 3 bases and J gave up 8 bases; unmatched junction bases: 11. The CDR3 is made up of 16 amino acids. Germline V CDR1 and CDR2: WNHNN, SYGVQD (reference sequence). The entry originates in a study of STAT5B mutations in CD4+ large granular lymphocyte leukemia. Original handling: Lowest detectable productive clonotype frequency was 2.59 x 10-5. Sequencing was performed with immunoSEQ multiplex PCR; in TCRdb, only in-frame clones are kept and a portion is missing. The V and J calls and clone size were taken over from that table, and D and trimming were inferred from the DNA. The table lists about 24,000 clones, roughly 79% of them singletons. The study, taken as a whole, reports: Compared with healthy controls (2/35), patient top clones favored TRBV06 (8/27). Patient CD4-sorted repertoires stayed more clonal than healthy ones after leukemic-clone removal.

V usage is TRBV10-1 and J usage is TRBJ2-1; TRBD1 matches at 9 bases. This sequence originates from a human donor in good health. The sample comprised CD4+ T cells from blood buffy coats. In nucleotides, the CDR3 is TGCGCCAGCAGTGAATCCTGGGACAGGGAAAGGGATGAGCAGTTCTTC. It encodes CASSESWDRERDEQFF.